These T cell receptor beta chains were read from a single sample in a study of shared clonotypes between healthy human individuals. Clones were sequenced by immunoSEQ multiplex PCR, and TCRdb holds only the in-frame ones, with some missing. The data contain about 1.5 million clones, approximately 98% of them singletons. The sequencing input was naive CD4+ T cells sorted from blood. The receptor source for this set is a man in his thirties or forties in good health. CDR3s include the opening cysteine and the closing phenylalanine or tryptophan. The order of the fields is clone size, J gene, D gene, V gene, CDR3 DNA, CDR3 protein. D genes are given only for firm matches. For some rows the clone size is stated as once, few or many, or as a class when expanded; others skip it.

abundance: .; j_gene: TRBJ2-3; d_gene: TRBD2; v_gene: TRBV2; CDR3nt: TGTGCCACAGTAAAGGACTGGCGGGAGTCGGGGGATACGCAGTATTTT; CDR3aa: CATVKDWRESGDTQYF
abundance: .; j_gene: TRBJ2-3; d_gene: .; v_gene: TRBV19; CDR3nt: TGTGCCAGTAGTTCCCGAACCACAGATACGCAGTATTTT; CDR3aa: CASSSRTTDTQYF
abundance: .; j_gene: TRBJ1-1; d_gene: .; v_gene: TRBV2; CDR3nt: TGTGCCAGCAGTGAGGACAGATCGGACACTGAAGCTTTCTTT; CDR3aa: CASSEDRSDTEAFF
abundance: .; j_gene: TRBJ2-5; d_gene: .; v_gene: TRBV21-1; CDR3nt: TGTGCCAGCAGCAAGTTACGGACGAATCAAGAGACCCAGTACTTC; CDR3aa: CASSKLRTNQETQYF
abundance: .; j_gene: TRBJ2-7; d_gene: .; v_gene: TRBV6-5; CDR3nt: TGTGCCAGCAGTTACAGCGCCAGGGACTACGAGCAGTACTTC; CDR3aa: CASSYSARDYEQYF
abundance: .; j_gene: TRBJ1-1; d_gene: .; v_gene: TRBV9; CDR3nt: TGTGCCAGCAGCGTAGAAGTTAGGAACACTGAAGCTTTCTTT; CDR3aa: CASSVEVRNTEAFF
abundance: .; j_gene: TRBJ2-3; d_gene: TRBD2; v_gene: TRBV19; CDR3nt: TGTGCCAGTACCTCGGGGGGGATGGGAAGCACAGATACGCAGTATTTT; CDR3aa: CASTSGGMGSTDTQYF
abundance: once; j_gene: TRBJ1-1; d_gene: TRBD1; v_gene: TRBV10-3; CDR3nt: TGTGCCATCAGTAAGGACAGGCGAGAAGCTTTCTTT; CDR3aa: CAISKDRREAFF
abundance: once; j_gene: TRBJ2-6; d_gene: .; v_gene: TRBV9; CDR3nt: TGTGCCAGCAGCTTTAGGGTCTCTGGGGCCAACGTCCTGACTTTC; CDR3aa: CASSFRVSGANVLTF
abundance: .; j_gene: TRBJ2-7; d_gene: .; v_gene: TRBV5-4; CDR3nt: TGTGCCAGCAAAAGGGACGGAGACGAGCAGTACTTC; CDR3aa: CASKRDGDEQYF
abundance: .; j_gene: TRBJ1-1; d_gene: .; v_gene: TRBV29-1; CDR3nt: TGCAGCACCAACACCGGGTTTGAAGCTTTCTTT; CDR3aa: CSTNTGFEAFF
abundance: .; j_gene: TRBJ2-7; d_gene: .; v_gene: TRBV7-8; CDR3nt: TGTGCCAGCGGGGGACGAATTTCCTACGAGCAGTACTTC; CDR3aa: CASGGRISYEQYF
abundance: .; j_gene: TRBJ2-1; d_gene: TRBD2; v_gene: TRBV6-4; CDR3nt: TGTGCCAGCAGTGGCTTAGCGGGAGGCCCCTACAATGAGCAGTTCTTC; CDR3aa: CASSGLAGGPYNEQFF
abundance: .; j_gene: TRBJ2-5; d_gene: TRBD1; v_gene: TRBV9; CDR3nt: TGTGCCAGCAGCCCGAAGGGACAGGTCGAGACCCAGTACTTC; CDR3aa: CASSPKGQVETQYF
abundance: .; j_gene: TRBJ2-5; d_gene: TRBD2; v_gene: TRBV30; CDR3nt: TGTGCCTGGAGTTCAGTAGCGGGAGGGCCATGGAAGACCCAGTACTTC; CDR3aa: CAWSSVAGGPWKTQYF
abundance: .; j_gene: TRBJ1-5; d_gene: TRBD1; v_gene: TRBV18; CDR3nt: TGTGCCAGCTCACCACGGGGACAGAGTAATCAGCCCCAGCATTTT; CDR3aa: CASSPRGQSNQPQHF
abundance: .; j_gene: TRBJ2-2; d_gene: .; v_gene: TRBV5-1; CDR3nt: TGCGCCAGCAGCGTCCGGGGCAGAGAGGGGGAGCTGTTTTTT; CDR3aa: CASSVRGREGELFF
abundance: .; j_gene: TRBJ1-4; d_gene: .; v_gene: TRBV6-1; CDR3nt: TGTGCCACGTTAAAAGGGCCTAGTGAAAAACTGTTTTTT; CDR3aa: CATLKGPSEKLFF
abundance: .; j_gene: TRBJ1-2; d_gene: TRBD1; v_gene: TRBV6-1; CDR3nt: TGTGCCAGCAGTGTAAGAGCCCCGGGACAGGGATATGGCTACACCTTC; CDR3aa: CASSVRAPGQGYGYTF
abundance: .; j_gene: TRBJ2-3; d_gene: .; v_gene: TRBV7-3; CDR3nt: TGTGCCAGCAGCCGTCTTGGGGGCGGGTCCCACATTAGCACAGATACGCAGTATTTT; CDR3aa: CASSRLGGGSHISTDTQYF
abundance: .; j_gene: TRBJ2-3; d_gene: TRBD2; v_gene: TRBV6-4; CDR3nt: TGTGCCAGCAGTCCATCGGGCGGGAGGGGCACAGATACGCAGTATTTT; CDR3aa: CASSPSGGRGTDTQYF
abundance: .; j_gene: TRBJ1-5; d_gene: .; v_gene: TRBV5-5; CDR3nt: TGTGCCAGCAGCTTGTTATTGGCCAGTTATAGCAATCAGCCCCAGCATTTT; CDR3aa: CASSLLLASYSNQPQHF
abundance: .; j_gene: TRBJ2-1; d_gene: TRBD2; v_gene: TRBV11-2; CDR3nt: TGTGCCAGCAGCTTATTAGCGGGAGGGCTAAATGACAATGAGCAGTTCTTC; CDR3aa: CASSLLAGGLNDNEQFF
abundance: .; j_gene: TRBJ1-3; d_gene: .; v_gene: TRBV7-2; CDR3nt: TGTGCCAGCAGCTTTGCAGGGTTCGCTGGAAACACCATATATTTT; CDR3aa: CASSFAGFAGNTIYF
abundance: .; j_gene: TRBJ2-7; d_gene: .; v_gene: TRBV5-5; CDR3nt: TGTGCCAGCAGCTCCGACTACAAAAATACCTACGAGCAGTACTTC; CDR3aa: CASSSDYKNTYEQYF
abundance: .; j_gene: TRBJ2-5; d_gene: .; v_gene: TRBV7-7; CDR3nt: TGTGCTAGCAGCCCGGGACTTATCCAAGAGACCCAGTACTTC; CDR3aa: CASSPGLIQETQYF
abundance: .; j_gene: TRBJ2-1; d_gene: .; v_gene: TRBV5-1; CDR3nt: TGCGCCAGCAGCGTAGGGAAGAGTGAGCAGTTCTTC; CDR3aa: CASSVGKSEQFF
abundance: .; j_gene: TRBJ2-1; d_gene: .; v_gene: TRBV7-7; CDR3nt: TGTGCTAGCAGCTATTGGCTCACAGGTTACAATGAGCAGTTCTTC; CDR3aa: CASSYWLTGYNEQFF
abundance: once; j_gene: TRBJ2-5; d_gene: TRBD2; v_gene: TRBV5-1; CDR3nt: TGCGCCAGCAGCTTGGGATTAGCGGGAGAGACCCAGTACTTC; CDR3aa: CASSLGLAGETQYF
abundance: .; j_gene: TRBJ1-5; d_gene: .; v_gene: TRBV6-1; CDR3nt: TGTGCCAGCACGCCCGGGGATGGTCTACAGCCCCAGCATTTT; CDR3aa: CASTPGDGLQPQHF
abundance: .; j_gene: TRBJ2-3; d_gene: TRBD2; v_gene: TRBV5-4; CDR3nt: TGTGCCAGCAGCTTGGGACTAGCAACTAGCACAGATACGCAGTATTTT; CDR3aa: CASSLGLATSTDTQYF
abundance: .; j_gene: TRBJ2-1; d_gene: .; v_gene: TRBV19; CDR3nt: TGTGCCAGTAGTATGGCAAGCTACAATGAGCAGTTCTTC; CDR3aa: CASSMASYNEQFF
abundance: .; j_gene: TRBJ2-5; d_gene: TRBD2; v_gene: TRBV9; CDR3nt: TGTGCCAGCAGCGTCGGACCACTAGCGGTCCAAGAGACCCAGTACTTC; CDR3aa: CASSVGPLAVQETQYF
abundance: .; j_gene: TRBJ2-7; d_gene: .; v_gene: TRBV11-2; CDR3nt: TGTGCCAGCAGGCTTTTAAAGGGCTCCTACGAGCAGTACTTC; CDR3aa: CASRLLKGSYEQYF
abundance: .; j_gene: TRBJ2-7; d_gene: .; v_gene: TRBV30; CDR3nt: TGTGCCTGGAGAAGACAAAACTACGAGCAGTACTTC; CDR3aa: CAWRRQNYEQYF
abundance: .; j_gene: TRBJ2-1; d_gene: TRBD2; v_gene: TRBV30; CDR3nt: TGTGCCTGGAGCCGGGGACTAGCGAATGAGCAGTTCTTC; CDR3aa: CAWSRGLANEQFF
abundance: .; j_gene: TRBJ2-5; d_gene: .; v_gene: TRBV7-7; CDR3nt: TGTGCTAGCAGCTTAGCGCGCGGCGGAGGGGAGACCCAGTACTTC; CDR3aa: CASSLARGGGETQYF
abundance: .; j_gene: TRBJ1-4; d_gene: TRBD1; v_gene: TRBV28; CDR3nt: TGTGCCAGCAGCCTTCAGGGGGCTCAACTGTTTTTT; CDR3aa: CASSLQGAQLFF
abundance: .; j_gene: TRBJ1-2; d_gene: TRBD1; v_gene: TRBV25-1; CDR3nt: TGTGCCAGCAGACCGACAGGGAGAGGGGGCTACACCTTC; CDR3aa: CASRPTGRGGYTF
abundance: once; j_gene: TRBJ1-1; d_gene: .; v_gene: TRBV18; CDR3nt: TGTGCCAGCTCAAAGGGGGTTTTGAACACTGAAGCTTTCTTT; CDR3aa: CASSKGVLNTEAFF
abundance: .; j_gene: TRBJ1-1; d_gene: .; v_gene: TRBV5-1; CDR3nt: TGCGCCAGCAGCTTGGATACGGGCCCAGTAACTGAAGCTTTCTTT; CDR3aa: CASSLDTGPVTEAFF
abundance: .; j_gene: TRBJ1-2; d_gene: .; v_gene: TRBV6-5; CDR3nt: TGTGCCAGCAGTGACGGATGGGGCTACACCTTC; CDR3aa: CASSDGWGYTF
abundance: .; j_gene: TRBJ2-1; d_gene: TRBD2; v_gene: TRBV5-1; CDR3nt: TGCGCCAGCAGCTTACATCCTCTAGCGGGAGCGGTCCCCAAAAGCTCCTACAATGAGCAGTTCTTC; CDR3aa: CASSLHPLAGAVPKSSYNEQFF
abundance: .; j_gene: TRBJ2-1; d_gene: .; v_gene: TRBV5-1; CDR3nt: TGCGCCAGCAGCTTAGAGGGCCATGAGCAGTTCTTC; CDR3aa: CASSLEGHEQFF
abundance: .; j_gene: TRBJ2-7; d_gene: TRBD1; v_gene: TRBV9; CDR3nt: TGTGCCAGCAGCGCCTCACCCACCGGGACAGGTTCCGAGCAGTACTTC; CDR3aa: CASSASPTGTGSEQYF
abundance: .; j_gene: TRBJ2-7; d_gene: TRBD2; v_gene: TRBV2; CDR3nt: TGTGCCAGCAGCCGGAGGGGGTTACTAGCGGGAGAAGACGAGCAGTACTTC; CDR3aa: CASSRRGLLAGEDEQYF
abundance: .; j_gene: TRBJ2-7; d_gene: TRBD1; v_gene: TRBV29-1; CDR3nt: TGCAGCGTTGAAGGTGGGGACAGTCCCAAGTCCTACGAGCAGTACTTC; CDR3aa: CSVEGGDSPKSYEQYF
abundance: .; j_gene: TRBJ2-7; d_gene: .; v_gene: TRBV18; CDR3nt: TGTGCCAGCTCCGACGACGGAGGGGCGAGCTACGAGCAGTACTTC; CDR3aa: CASSDDGGASYEQYF
abundance: .; j_gene: TRBJ1-3; d_gene: .; v_gene: TRBV7-9; CDR3nt: TGTGCCAGCAGCTCCGCGGGCCCCTCTGGAAACACCATATATTTT; CDR3aa: CASSSAGPSGNTIYF
abundance: .; j_gene: TRBJ1-5; d_gene: .; v_gene: TRBV5-4; CDR3nt: TGTGCCAGCAGCTCACCTAATCAGCCCCAGCATTTT; CDR3aa: CASSSPNQPQHF
abundance: .; j_gene: TRBJ1-5; d_gene: TRBD1; v_gene: TRBV19; CDR3nt: TGTGCCAGTAGTATAGCCAGGGGGATAAATCAGCCCCAGCATTTT; CDR3aa: CASSIARGINQPQHF
abundance: .; j_gene: TRBJ2-3; d_gene: .; v_gene: TRBV15; CDR3nt: TGTGCCACCAGCAGAACTCAACTAGTTTTAACAGATACGCAGTATTTT; CDR3aa: CATSRTQLVLTDTQYF
abundance: .; j_gene: TRBJ2-3; d_gene: .; v_gene: TRBV19; CDR3nt: TGTGCCAGTAGTAGCGCGCTCACAGATACGCAGTATTTT; CDR3aa: CASSSALTDTQYF
abundance: .; j_gene: TRBJ1-1; d_gene: TRBD1; v_gene: TRBV28; CDR3nt: TGTGCCAGCAGTTGGGACAGACGGATGGTTGAAGCTTTCTTT; CDR3aa: CASSWDRRMVEAFF
abundance: .; j_gene: TRBJ1-3; d_gene: .; v_gene: TRBV2; CDR3nt: TGTGCCAGCAGTGAGGAATTTGGATCTGGAAACACCATATATTTT; CDR3aa: CASSEEFGSGNTIYF
abundance: .; j_gene: TRBJ2-7; d_gene: TRBD1; v_gene: TRBV4-3; CDR3nt: TGCGCCAGCAGCCAGAGGACAGGGGACTACGAGCAGTACTTC; CDR3aa: CASSQRTGDYEQYF
abundance: .; j_gene: TRBJ2-1; d_gene: .; v_gene: TRBV15; CDR3nt: TGTGCCACCAGCAGAATATCAGGTTACAATGAGCAGTTCTTC; CDR3aa: CATSRISGYNEQFF
abundance: .; j_gene: TRBJ2-2; d_gene: .; v_gene: TRBV18; CDR3nt: TGTGCCAGCTCACCGATGACAGAGGAGCTGTTTTTT; CDR3aa: CASSPMTEELFF
abundance: .; j_gene: TRBJ2-7; d_gene: TRBD2; v_gene: TRBV2; CDR3nt: TGTGTCTCTGATCCCGATCGCGGGAGGGCCGCAGAGCAGTACTTC; CDR3aa: CVSDPDRGRAAEQYF
abundance: .; j_gene: TRBJ2-7; d_gene: .; v_gene: TRBV18; CDR3nt: TGTGCCAGCTCACCTACGGACAGTTCCTACGAGCAGTACTTC; CDR3aa: CASSPTDSSYEQYF